This T cell receptor (beta chain) was sequenced during a study of cytomegalovirus exposure and HLA in healthy donors. PCR was performed using 60 Vbeta and 13 Jbeta primers. Measured with immunoSEQ multiplex PCR; TCRdb has only the in-frame clones, and not every one. The sample lists over 70,000 clones; 70% were seen once. Study results and limitations: Another analysis was done later, and it associated more than 15,000 TCR beta sequences with HLA alleles at 0.05 false discovery rate. Most TCR sequences showed up rarely, but some public TCRs showed up in many donors. The authors listed approximately 150 TCR beta chains as cytomegalovirus-associated.

With 6 bases clipped from V and 4 bases from J, the junction kept 1 base outside the gene matches. This CDR3 has 15 residues. From germline, CDR1 is MNHEY and CDR2 SVGAGI. A note on this clone: Its antigen remains unidentified.

The receptor comes from a woman aged 50 to 60 in good health and CMV-seropositive. The specimen was PBMCs. V usage is TRBV6-5 and J usage is TRBJ2-4; TRBD2 matches at 15 bases. The chain's CDR3 is CASRGLAGGKNIQYF. In DNA form, the CDR3 reads TGTGCCAGCAGGGGACTAGCGGGGGGAAAAAACATTCAGTACTTC.